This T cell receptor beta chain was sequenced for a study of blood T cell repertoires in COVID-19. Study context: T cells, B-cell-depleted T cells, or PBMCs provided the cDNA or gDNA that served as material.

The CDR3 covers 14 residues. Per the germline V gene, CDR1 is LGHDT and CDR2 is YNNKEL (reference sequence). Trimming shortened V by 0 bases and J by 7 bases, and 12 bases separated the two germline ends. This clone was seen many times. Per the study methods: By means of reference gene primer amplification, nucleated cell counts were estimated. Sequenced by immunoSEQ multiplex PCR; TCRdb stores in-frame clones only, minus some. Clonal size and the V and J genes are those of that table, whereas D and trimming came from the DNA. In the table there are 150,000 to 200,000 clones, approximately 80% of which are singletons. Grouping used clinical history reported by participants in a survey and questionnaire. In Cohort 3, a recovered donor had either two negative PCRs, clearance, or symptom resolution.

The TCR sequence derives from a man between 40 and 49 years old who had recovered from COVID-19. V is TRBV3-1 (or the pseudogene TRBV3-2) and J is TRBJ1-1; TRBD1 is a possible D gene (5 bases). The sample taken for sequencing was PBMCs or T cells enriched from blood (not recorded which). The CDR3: CASSQDSWQGEAFF. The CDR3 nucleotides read TGTGCCAGCAGCCAAGATTCTTGGCAGGGTGAAGCTTTCTTT.